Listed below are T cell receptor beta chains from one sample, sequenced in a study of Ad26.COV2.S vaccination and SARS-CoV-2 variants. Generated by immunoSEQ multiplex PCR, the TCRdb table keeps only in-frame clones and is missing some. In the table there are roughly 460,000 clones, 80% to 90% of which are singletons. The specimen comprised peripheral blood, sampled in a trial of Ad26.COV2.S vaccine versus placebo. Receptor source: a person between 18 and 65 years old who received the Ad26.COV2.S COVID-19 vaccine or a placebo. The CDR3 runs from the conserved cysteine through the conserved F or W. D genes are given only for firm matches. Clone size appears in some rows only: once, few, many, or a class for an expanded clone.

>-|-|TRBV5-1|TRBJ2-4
TGCGCCAGCAGCTTGGATTCGAGTCAGAACATTCAGTACTTC
CASSLDSSQNIQYF
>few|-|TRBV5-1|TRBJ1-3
TGCGCCAGCAGCTCCACAGGGACACTTTCTGGAAACACCATATATTTT
CASSSTGTLSGNTIYF
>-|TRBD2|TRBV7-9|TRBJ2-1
TGTGCCAGCAGCCGGGTCGGATTTAGCGGGAGGGCCGAAGATGAGCAGTTCTTC
CASSRVGFSGRAEDEQFF
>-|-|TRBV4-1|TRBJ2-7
TGCGCCAGCAGCCAAGATTTCGGGACGATGGACTACGAGCAGTACTTC
CASSQDFGTMDYEQYF
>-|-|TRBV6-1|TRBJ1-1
TGTGCCAGCAGTGAATGGCGTCGTAGGAACACTGAAGCTTTCTTT
CASSEWRRRNTEAFF
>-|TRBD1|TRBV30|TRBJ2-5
TGTGCCTGGTCCAAGGGGGGACAGGGGCAAGAGACCCAGTACTTC
CAWSKGGQGQETQYF
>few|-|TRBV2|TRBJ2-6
TGTGCCAGCACCGAAGGGGCCAACGTCCTGACTTTC
CASTEGANVLTF
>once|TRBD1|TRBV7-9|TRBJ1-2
TGTGCCAGCACCATCGGACAGGGATATGGCTACACCTTC
CASTIGQGYGYTF
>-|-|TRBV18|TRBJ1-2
TGTGCCAGCTCACGGGCAGGAAAGGAAAAAAACTATGGCTACACCTTC
CASSRAGKEKNYGYTF
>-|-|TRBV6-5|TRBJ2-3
TGTGCCAGCAGGCCCCCCGAGTCCACAGATACGCAGTATTTT
CASRPPESTDTQYF
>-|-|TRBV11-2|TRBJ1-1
TGTGCCAGCAGCTCCCGAGGATTAACTGAAGCTTTCTTT
CASSSRGLTEAFF
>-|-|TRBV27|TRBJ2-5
TGTGCCAGCAGTTTATCGTCCGGGCAGGGGGGCGAGACCCAGTACTTC
CASSLSSGQGGETQYF
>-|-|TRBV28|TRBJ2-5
TGTGCCAGTTCATTCGGGGCTACCCAAGAGACCCAGTACTTC
CASSFGATQETQYF
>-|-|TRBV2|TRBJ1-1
TGTGCCAGCAGTGGACAGCTAAACACTGAAGCTTTCTTT
CASSGQLNTEAFF
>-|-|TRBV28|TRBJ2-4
TGTGCCAGTGGGACGGACATTCAGTACTTC
CASGTDIQYF
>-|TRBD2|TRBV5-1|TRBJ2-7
TGCGCCAGCAGCCTGGGGACTAGCAAAGCCTACGAGCAGTACTTC
CASSLGTSKAYEQYF
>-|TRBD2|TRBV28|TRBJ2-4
TGTGCCAGCAGTTTGGCGGGGGTACCGAAAAACATTCAGTACTTC
CASSLAGVPKNIQYF
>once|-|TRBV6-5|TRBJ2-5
TGTGCCAGCAGTTACAACTATGGTCACCAGAGAGAGACCCAGTACTTC
CASSYNYGHQRETQYF
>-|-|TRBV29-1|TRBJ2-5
TGCAGCGTTGGTTGGCCCTGGGAGACCCAGTACTTC
CSVGWPWETQYF
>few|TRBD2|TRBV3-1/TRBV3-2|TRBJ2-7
TGTGCCAGCAGCCAAGTTACTAGCGGGAGTTACGAGCAGTACTTC
CASSQVTSGSYEQYF
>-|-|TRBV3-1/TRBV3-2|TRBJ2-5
TGTGCCAGCAGCCAAGCGTCGGGGCCTGGAGAGACCCAGTACTTC
CASSQASGPGETQYF
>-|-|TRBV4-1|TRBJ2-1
TGCGCCAGCAGCCAAGTTGGGCAGAGCTCCTACAATGAGCAGTTCTTC
CASSQVGQSSYNEQFF
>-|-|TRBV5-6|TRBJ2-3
TGTGCCAGCAGCTTGGTAAGGGGCACTCGCACAGATACGCAGTATTTT
CASSLVRGTRTDTQYF
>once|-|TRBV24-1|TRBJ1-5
TGTGCCACCAGTAGCAGACGTAGCAATCAGCCCCAGCATTTT
CATSSRRSNQPQHF
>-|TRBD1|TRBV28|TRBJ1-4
TGTGCCAGCAGCCTTCGAGGACAGGGGCGTAGCGAAAAACTGTTTTTT
CASSLRGQGRSEKLFF
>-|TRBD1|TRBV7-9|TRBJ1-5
TGTGCCAGCAGCTTTGGTCGGCAGGGGGTTTGGGCCCAGCATTTT
CASSFGRQGVWAQHF
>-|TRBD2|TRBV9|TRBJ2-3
TGTGCCAGCAGCGTAGTAGGACTAGCGGGGGCCACAGATACGCAGTATTTT
CASSVVGLAGATDTQYF
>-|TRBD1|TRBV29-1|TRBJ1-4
TGCAGCGTTCAGGGGGCAGGGGAAAAACTGTTTTTT
CSVQGAGEKLFF
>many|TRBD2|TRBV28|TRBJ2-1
TGTGCCAGCAGTCCTAGCGGGAGTTTCCACAATGAGCAGTTCTTC
CASSPSGSFHNEQFF